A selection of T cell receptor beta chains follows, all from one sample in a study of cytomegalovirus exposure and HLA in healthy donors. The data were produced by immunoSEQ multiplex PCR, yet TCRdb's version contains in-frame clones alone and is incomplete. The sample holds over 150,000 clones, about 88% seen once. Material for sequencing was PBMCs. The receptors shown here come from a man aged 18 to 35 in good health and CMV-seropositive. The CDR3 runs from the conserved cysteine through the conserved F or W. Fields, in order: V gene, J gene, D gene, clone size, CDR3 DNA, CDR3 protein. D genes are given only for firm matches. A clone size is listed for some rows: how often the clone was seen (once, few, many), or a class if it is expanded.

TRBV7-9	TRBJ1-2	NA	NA	TGTGCCAGCAGCTTATTACAGGGCGATGGCTACACCTTC	CASSLLQGDGYTF
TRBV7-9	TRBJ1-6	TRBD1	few	TGTGCCAGCAGCCCGCCCCCAGGACAGGGAAAAAATTCACCCCTCCACTTT	CASSPPPGQGKNSPLHF
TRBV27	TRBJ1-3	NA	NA	TGTGCCAGTGGAGGCTCTGGAAACACCATATATTTT	CASGGSGNTIYF
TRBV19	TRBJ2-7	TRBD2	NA	TGTGCCAGTAGTACTTCGAGCGGGAGGGCCTACGAGCAGTACTTC	CASSTSSGRAYEQYF
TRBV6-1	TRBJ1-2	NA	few	TGTGCCAGCAGTGAAACAGGGTACTATGGCTACACCTTC	CASSETGYYGYTF
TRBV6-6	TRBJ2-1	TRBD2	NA	TGTGCCAGCAGTCCGACTAGCGGGAGTTACAATGAGCAGTTCTTC	CASSPTSGSYNEQFF
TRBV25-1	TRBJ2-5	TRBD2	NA	TGTGCCAGCGCGGGGGATCAAGAGACCCAGTACTTC	CASAGDQETQYF
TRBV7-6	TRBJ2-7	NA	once	TGTGCCAGCAGCTTAGATCTGGGGGGCTACGAGCAGTACTTC	CASSLDLGGYEQYF
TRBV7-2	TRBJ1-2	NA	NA	TGTGCCAGCAGCTTAGCAGCAGGGGCATCTGGCTACACCTTC	CASSLAAGASGYTF
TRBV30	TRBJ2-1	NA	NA	TGTGCCTGGAGACAAGTACCCAATGAGCAGTTCTTC	CAWRQVPNEQFF
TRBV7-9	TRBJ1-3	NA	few	TGTGCCAGCAGCCCTGCGGGGGTGGCTGGAAACACCATATATTTT	CASSPAGVAGNTIYF
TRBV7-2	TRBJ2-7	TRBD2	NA	TGTGCCAGCAGCTTAGGCGGGGGGGACGACGAGCAGTACTTC	CASSLGGGDDEQYF
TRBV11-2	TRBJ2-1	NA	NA	TGTGCCAGCAGCCTGGGAGGTGGATACTCCTACAATGAGCAGTTCTTC	CASSLGGGYSYNEQFF
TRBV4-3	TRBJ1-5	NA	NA	TGCGCCAGCAGCCAAGATGACGGGGGCAATCAGCCCCAGCATTTT	CASSQDDGGNQPQHF
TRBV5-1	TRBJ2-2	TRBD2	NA	TGCGCCAGCAGCGTTACTAGCGGGGGAAACACCGGGGAGCTGTTTTTT	CASSVTSGGNTGELFF
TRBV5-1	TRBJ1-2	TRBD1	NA	TGCGCCAGCAGCTCCGGGACAGGGGAGTATGGCTACACCTTC	CASSSGTGEYGYTF
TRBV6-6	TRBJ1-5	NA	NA	TGTGCCAGCAGTTACCCAGGGGCCTATAGCAATCAGCCCCAGCATTTT	CASSYPGAYSNQPQHF
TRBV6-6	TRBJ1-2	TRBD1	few	TGTGCCAGCTACACAGGGGGCGGGTATGGCTACACCTTC	CASYTGGGYGYTF
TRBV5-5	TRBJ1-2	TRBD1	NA	TGTGCCAGCAGCGTGGACAGGGCATATGGCTACACCTTC	CASSVDRAYGYTF
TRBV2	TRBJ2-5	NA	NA	TGTGCCAGCAGTGAAGCGACTAGGAGGGATGAGACCCAGTACTTC	CASSEATRRDETQYF
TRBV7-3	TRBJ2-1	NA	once	TGTGCCAGGGGGCCTTACGGCCTCCGGTATGAGCAGTTCTTC	CARGPYGLRYEQFF
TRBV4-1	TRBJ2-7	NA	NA	TGCGCCAGCAGCCAAGGGGCGAGCTACGAGCAGTACTTC	CASSQGASYEQYF
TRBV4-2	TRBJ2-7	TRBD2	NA	TGTGCCAGCAGCCAAGTTGGGCTAGCGGGATCCTACGAGCAGTACTTC	CASSQVGLAGSYEQYF
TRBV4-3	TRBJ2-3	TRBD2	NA	TGCGCCAGCAGCCAAGGGGCCCTGGGAGGGCCAGATACGCAGTATTTT	CASSQGALGGPDTQYF
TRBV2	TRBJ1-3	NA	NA	TGTGCCAGCAGTGTGGAGGGATCCGGAAACACCATATATTTT	CASSVEGSGNTIYF
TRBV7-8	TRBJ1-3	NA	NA	TGTGCCAGCCGCCTAAATTCGGTGCATCCTGGAAACACCATATATTTT	CASRLNSVHPGNTIYF
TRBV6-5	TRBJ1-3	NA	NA	TGTGCCAGCACCCTCGGAAACACCATATATTTT	CASTLGNTIYF
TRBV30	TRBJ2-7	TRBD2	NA	TGTGCCTGGTCTAGCGGGGGCACCTACGAGCAGTACTTC	CAWSSGGTYEQYF
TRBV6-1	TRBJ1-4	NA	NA	TGTGCCAGCAAAGGCGGAGGTTCTGAAAAACTGTTTTTT	CASKGGGSEKLFF
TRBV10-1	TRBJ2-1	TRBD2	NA	TGCGCCAAACTAGCGGGGGGCCCCAATGAGCAGTTCTTC	CAKLAGGPNEQFF
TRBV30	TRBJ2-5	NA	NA	TGTGCCTGGAGTGGAAGTAGCGGCCAAGAGACCCAGTACTTC	CAWSGSSGQETQYF
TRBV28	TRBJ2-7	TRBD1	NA	TGTGCCAGCAGGGGGACAGGGGCCTACGAGCAGTACTTC	CASRGTGAYEQYF
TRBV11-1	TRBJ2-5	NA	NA	TGTGCCAGCAGCGGCAGGGGTGGGGAGACCCAGTACTTC	CASSGRGGETQYF
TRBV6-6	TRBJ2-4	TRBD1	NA	TGTGCCAGCGCCCCCGCGGGACAGGGGCCCGGAAACATTCAGTACTTC	CASAPAGQGPGNIQYF
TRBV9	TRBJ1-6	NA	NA	TGTGCCAGCAGCCCGCCAGGCTCCTATAATTCACCCCTCCACTTT	CASSPPGSYNSPLHF
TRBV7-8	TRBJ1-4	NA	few	TGTGCCAGCAGCTCCAACAGGGCTAGTAATGAAAAACTGTTTTTT	CASSSNRASNEKLFF
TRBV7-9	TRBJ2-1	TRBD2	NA	TGTGCCAGCAGCTTAGGTCGGGCGGGAGGGCCGTTCTTC	CASSLGRAGGPFF
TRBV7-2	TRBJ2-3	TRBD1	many	TGTGCCAGCAGCCACCACCGGACAGGGGGCACAGATACGCAGTATTTT	CASSHHRTGGTDTQYF
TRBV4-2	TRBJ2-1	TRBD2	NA	TGTGCCAGCAGCCAAGATCGCGGGACTAGGCCACACAATGAGCAGTTCTTC	CASSQDRGTRPHNEQFF
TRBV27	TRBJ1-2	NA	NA	TGTGCCAGCAGTCCCCAGACAGGTTCTAACTATGGCTACACCTTC	CASSPQTGSNYGYTF
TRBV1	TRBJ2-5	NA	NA	TGCACCAGCAGACCGGGACAGGGGATGGATCGGGGCCAAGAGACCCAGTACTTC	CTSRPGQGMDRGQETQYF
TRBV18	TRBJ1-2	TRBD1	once	TGTGCCAGCTCCGTCCAGGGGGACTATGGCTACACCTTC	CASSVQGDYGYTF
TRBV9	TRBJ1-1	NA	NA	TGTGCCAGCAGCGTACTAGGGGGCACTGAAGCTTTCTTT	CASSVLGGTEAFF
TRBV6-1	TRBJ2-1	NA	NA	TGTGCCAGCACCGAGACACGACGGAATGAGCAGTTCTTC	CASTETRRNEQFF
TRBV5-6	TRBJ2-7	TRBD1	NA	TGTGCCAGCAGCTTGCCGGGACAGGGGGATTACGAGCAGTACTTC	CASSLPGQGDYEQYF
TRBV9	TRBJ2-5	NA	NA	TGTGCCAGCAGCGTAGGGGGGGAAGAGACCCAGTACTTC	CASSVGGEETQYF
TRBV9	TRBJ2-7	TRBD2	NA	TGTGCCAGCAGCGTTAGGGGCGGGAGGTCCCACGAGCAGTACTTC	CASSVRGGRSHEQYF
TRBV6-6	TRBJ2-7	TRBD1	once	TGTGCCAGCAGTACCCCTGACAGGGGCCCAGTCTACTTC	CASSTPDRGPVYF
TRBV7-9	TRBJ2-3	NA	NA	TGTGCCAGCAGCTCGACAGACACCGACCGTCCGGATACGCAGTATTTT	CASSSTDTDRPDTQYF
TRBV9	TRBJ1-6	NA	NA	TGTGCCAGCAGCGTAACGGGACACGCGGATTCACCCCTCCACTTT	CASSVTGHADSPLHF
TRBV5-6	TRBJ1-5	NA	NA	TGTGCCAGCAGAAAAGGGGGGAGGGATCAGCCCCAGCATTTT	CASRKGGRDQPQHF